These 19 T cell receptor beta chains originate from one sample sequenced in a study of tumor-infiltrating lymphocytes in localized non-small cell lung cancer. This table comes from immunoSEQ multiplex PCR, and its TCRdb copy is limited to in-frame clones, with some not included. This sample carries 13,000 or so clones, about four fifths of them seen once, and the ten largest clones take about an eighth. The sample comprised lung tumor tissue. The receptors stem from a human donor with non-small cell lung cancer.

A few counts support this clone. The V call is TRBV18, the J call TRBJ1-1, with D uncertain. Germline CDR1 and CDR2: KGHSH and LQKENI. V shed 1 base and J shed 3 bases, with 15 bases lying between them. CDR3 length: 16 amino acids. This CDR3 reads CASSPLGLSPDTEAFF. DNA for the CDR3: TGTGCCAGCTCACCACTGGGGTTGTCCCCGGACACTGAAGCTTTCTTT.

This sequence joins TRBV6-6 and TRBJ1-1; D uncertain. The CDR3 runs to 14 residues. From germline, CDR1 is MNHNY and CDR2 SVGAGI (reference sequence). Deletions cut 0 bases from V and 4 bases from J, with 9 bases between. CDR3 in amino acids: CASSYSHIATEAFF. DNA of the CDR3: TGTGCCAGCAGTTACTCCCACATCGCCACTGAAGCTTTCTTT.

This chain uses TRBV6-4 with TRBJ2-7; D might be TRBD2 (6 bases). CDR1 is MRHNA, CDR2 SNTAGT, per germline. Between the trimmed V and J ends, which lost 7 bases and 3 bases, there was a span of 16 bases. The CDR3 runs to 14 residues. The chain's CDR3 is CASMGGLEYYEQYF. In nucleotides, the CDR3 is TGTGCCAGCATGGGGGGACTTGAGTACTACGAGCAGTACTTC.

J is TRBJ1-1 and V is TRBV10-3; the match to TRBD1 covers 7 bases. With 6 bases clipped from V and 6 bases from J, the junction kept 10 bases outside the gene matches. The CDR3 loop spans 14 amino acids. Germline CDR1 and CDR2: ENHRY and SYGVKD. The CDR3 DNA is TGTGCCATCAGAGAGGGGGACAGTACCTCTGAAGCTTTCTTT. Amino acids: CAIREGDSTSEAFF.

The chain carries TRBV7-9 and TRBJ1-1; 7 bases map to TRBD1. The CDR3 extends over 17 amino acids. V trimming: 5 bases; J trimming: 6 bases; junction bases outside the gene matches: 18. Germline CDR1 and CDR2: SEHNR and FQNEAQ (reference sequence). The CDR3 DNA sequence: TGTGCCAGCAGCCCCCAGGGAGGGGGCAGCGGGGGAGCTGAAGCTTTCTTT. It codes for CASSPQGGGSGGAEAFF.

This chain connects TRBV6-1 to TRBJ2-5; TRBD1 or TRBD2 may be the D gene (5 bases each). From germline, CDR1 is MNHNS and CDR2 SASEGT. This CDR3 region has 14 residues. V lost 5 bases and J lost 9, with 19 bases in between. The chain's CDR3 is CASSPRGVLVAQYF. The CDR3 nucleotides are TGTGCCAGCAGTCCCCGAGGGGTATTAGTTGCCCAGTACTTC.

The V gene is TRBV19, the J gene TRBJ2-3, with 11 nucleotides matching TRBD2. The CDR3 length is 16 residues. CDR1 and CDR2 (germline): LNHDA, SQIVND (reference sequence). V shed 5 bases and J 5 bases; nucleotides not matched to a gene: 9. The DNA for the CDR3 is TGTGCCAGTAGTGCTGGGACTAGCGGCAGGAGAGATACGCAGTATTTT. The encoded protein is CASSAGTSGRRDTQYF.

The genes are TRBV7-8 and TRBJ2-3; TRBD1 or TRBD2 may be the D gene (5 bases each). V dropped 5 bases and J dropped 12 bases, with 18 bases sitting between them. Germline CDR1 reads SGHVS; CDR2 reads FQNEAQ. This CDR3 has 13 amino acids. The CDR3 coding sequence is TGTGCCAGCAGCCGCAACCGGGACCAAGATCAGTATTTT. Its protein is CASSRNRDQDQYF.

The chain couples TRBV5-1 to TRBJ1-1; TRBD1 might be the D (5 bases). Germline V gene data show CDR1 as SGHRS and CDR2 as YFSETQ. V lost 0 bases and J lost 3, with 12 bases in between. The CDR3 extends over 15 amino acids. CDR3 sequence reads: CASSLDPREDTEAFF. The DNA of the CDR3 is TGCGCCAGCAGCTTGGATCCCAGGGAGGACACTGAAGCTTTCTTT.

By proportion, this clone is medium-sized (0.01 to 0.1%). The V call is TRBV16, the J call TRBJ1-2; TRBD1 matches 9 bases. This CDR3 has 13 residues. Germline values: CDR1 KGHSY, CDR2 FQNENV. J was trimmed by 8 bases and V by 2 bases; bases with no gene match: 3. The CDR3 reads CASSQGDRGGYTF. The CDR3, as DNA: TGTGCCAGCAGCCAAGGAGACAGGGGGGGCTACACCTTC.

J is TRBJ1-3 and V is TRBV5-1; D uncertain. V lost 6 bases and J lost 0, with 16 bases in between. This CDR3 spans 16 amino acids. Per the germline V gene, CDR1 is SGHRS and CDR2 is YFSETQ. The CDR3 spells CASTFDTLFSGNTIYF. CDR3 nucleotide sequence: TGCGCCAGCACCTTTGACACCTTATTCTCTGGAAACACCATATATTTT.

The V gene is TRBV27, the J gene TRBJ2-7, with D hard to call. Trimming took off 2 bases at V and 3 bases at J, with 8 bases between the two ends. There are 13 residues in the CDR3. CDR1 and CDR2 from the germline V gene are MNHEY and SMNVEV (reference sequence). CDR3 region: CASSLGPNYEQYF. Here the CDR3 DNA reads TGTGCCAGCAGTTTAGGTCCTAACTACGAGCAGTACTTC.

The chain recombines TRBV30 with TRBJ1-6; D is unclear. The length of the CDR3 is 15 residues. V lost 1 base, J lost 9 bases, and 16 bases lay in between. CDR1 and CDR2 (germline): GTSNPN, SVGIG (reference sequence). The CDR3 DNA reads TGTGCCTGGAGTGCCGTCGGAGGAGTAGGTTCACCCCTCCACTTT. Amino acid sequence: CAWSAVGGVGSPLHF.

The chain joins TRBV7-2 to TRBJ1-2; D call uncertain. The CDR3 totals 16 residues. Germline loops: CDR1 SGHTA, CDR2 FQGNSA. V was shortened by 6 bases and J by 4 bases, with 21 bases between the two germline ends. CDR3 sequence: CASSPRVGVNLYGYTF. In DNA, the CDR3 is TGTGCCAGCAGTCCACGGGTCGGCGTAAACCTCTATGGCTACACCTTC. Combining the CDR3 with reference TRBV7-2 and TRBJ1-2 gives the whole variable domain GAGVSQSPSNKVTEKGKDVELRCDPISGHTALYWYRQSLGQGLEFLIYFQGNSAPDKSGLPSDRFSAERTGGSVSTLTIQRTQQEDSAVYLCASSPRVGVNLYGYTFGSGTRLTVV.

This clone has more than one count but fewer than ten. This chain joins TRBV6-4 and TRBJ1-1, with D hard to call. Per germline, CDR1 MRHNA and CDR2 SNTAGT. V gave up 5 bases and J gave up 1 base, with 8 bases separating them. This CDR3 is built from 13 residues. Here the CDR3 reads CASSSGENTEAFF. The DNA for the CDR3 is TGTGCCAGCAGTAGCGGGGAGAACACTGAAGCTTTCTTT.

This chain uses TRBV7-2 with TRBJ1-2, with D unclear. V dropped 1 base and J dropped 6 bases, with 12 bases sitting between them. The germline V gene has CDR1 SGHTA and CDR2 FQGNSA. This CDR3 spans 14 amino acids. The chain's CDR3 is CASSLVVAVDGYTF. The CDR3 nucleotides are TGTGCCAGCAGCTTAGTGGTTGCAGTTGATGGCTACACCTTC.

The chain uses TRBV10-1 and TRBJ2-5; 12 positions agree with TRBD2. J lost 7 bases, V lost 5 bases, and 11 bases had no gene match. The CDR3 has 16 amino acids. CDR1 is WNHNN, CDR2 SYGVQD, per germline (reference sequence). For the CDR3, the DNA is TGCGCCAGCAGTCAGACTAGCGGGGGCCCATTAGGGACCCAGTACTTC. Amino acids: CASSQTSGGPLGTQYF.

This clone was seen only a few times. The chain employs TRBV7-2 and TRBJ1-2; D is unclear. Trimming removed 0 bases at V and 4 bases at J, with 6 bases between. Germline V gives CDR1 SGHTA, CDR2 FQGNSA. This CDR3 comprises 13 residues. The CDR3: CASSLAASYGYTF. The CDR3 nucleotides read TGTGCCAGCAGCTTAGCAGCGAGCTATGGCTACACCTTC.

This clone came up once. The rearrangement joins TRBV6-5 to TRBJ2-3; 9 nucleotides line up with TRBD2. This CDR3 is 15 amino acids long. Germline assignment: CDR1 MNHEY and CDR2 SVGAGI. Unmatched junction bases numbered 2, after V lost 2 bases and J lost 2 bases. The CDR3 spells CASSYGGLATDTQYF. In DNA, the CDR3 is TGTGCCAGCAGTTACGGGGGACTAGCCACAGATACGCAGTATTTT.